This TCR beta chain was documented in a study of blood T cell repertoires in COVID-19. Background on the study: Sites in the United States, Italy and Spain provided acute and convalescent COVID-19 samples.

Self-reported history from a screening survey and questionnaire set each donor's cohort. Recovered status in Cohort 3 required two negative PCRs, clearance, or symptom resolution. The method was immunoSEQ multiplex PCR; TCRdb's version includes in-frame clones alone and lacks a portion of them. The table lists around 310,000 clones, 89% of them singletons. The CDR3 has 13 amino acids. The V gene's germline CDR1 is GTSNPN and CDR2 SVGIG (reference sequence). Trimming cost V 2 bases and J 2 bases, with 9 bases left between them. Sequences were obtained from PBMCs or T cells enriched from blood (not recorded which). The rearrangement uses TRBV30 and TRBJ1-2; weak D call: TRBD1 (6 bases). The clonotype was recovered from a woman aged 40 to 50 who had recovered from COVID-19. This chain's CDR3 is CAWSLRGNYGYTF. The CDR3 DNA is TGTGCCTGGAGTCTCAGGGGAAACTATGGCTACACCTTC.